This TCR beta chain was captured by sequencing in a study of blood T cell repertoires in COVID-19. Study at large: Collection of acute and convalescent COVID-19 samples took place in the United States, Italy and Spain. PBMCs, B-cell-depleted T cells, or T cells provided the cDNA or gDNA that made up the material.

Trimming shortened V by 6 bases and J by 0 bases, and 9 bases separated the two germline ends. Germline V gives CDR1 LNHDA, CDR2 SQIVND (reference sequence). The CDR3 length is 14 residues. The study drew participants aged about 18 to 90 years from roughly 25 US areas. Authors' processing steps: How many nucleated cells were present was estimated from reference gene primer amplification. Assay: immunoSEQ multiplex PCR; the TCRdb copy retains only in-frame clones and omits some. The V and J calls and the clone size are those of that table, but D and trimming were determined from the DNA. The sample lists fewer than 350,000 clones, roughly 85% occurring once.

Sequenced: PBMCs or T cells enriched from blood (not recorded which). The chain links TRBV19 to TRBJ1-5; the D gene is possibly TRBD1 (6 bases). The TCR originated in a woman aged 50 to 60 who had recovered from COVID-19. CDR3 DNA sequence: TGTGCCAGTAGGGACAGCCATAGCAATCAGCCCCAGCATTTT. Its translation: CASRDSHSNQPQHF.